The clone carrying this T cell receptor (beta chain) was detected ten times or more. Its target is not known. TCRdb called the reads again in MiXCR, with one record for every CDR3 protein. The table includes under 300,000 distinct CDR3 sequences, under 25% detected once. CDR1 and CDR2 from the germline V gene are MDHEN and SYDVKM. The CDR3 totals 15 residues. With V trimmed by 3 bases and J by 7 bases, 3 bases remained unmatched. The data derive from a study of T cell repertoires in cytomegalovirus infection. At the level of the study: The authors used CMV epitopes that were HLA-C-restricted (recently identified) and HLA-B-restricted (well studied). CMV infection and matching HLA type were both indicated by public TCR beta signatures. Study-wide points: It was HLA-C-restricted CMV-specific TCR beta clonotypes that dominated the response ex vivo.

This TCR derives from a human donor in good health (CMV status not recorded). Some clones in this sample may be carry-over from other donors' samples. The chain uses TRBV28 and TRBJ2-1, with TRBD2 matching over 13 bases. The sequences come from cultured PBMCs, collected from culture after CMV antigen stimulation. The CDR3 sequence is CASSLWTSGGNEQFF. The CDR3 DNA is TGTGCCAGCAGTTTGTGGACTAGCGGGGGTAATGAGCAGTTCTTC. The full variable domain, rest sourced from reference TRBV28 and TRBJ2-1, is DVKVTQSSRYLVKRTGEKVFLECVQDMDHENMFWYRQDPGLGLRLIYFSYDVKMKEKGDIPEGYSVSREKKERFSLILESASTNQTSMYLCASSLWTSGGNEQFFGPGTRLTVL.